These 26 T cell receptor beta chains were sequenced from one sample in a study of OX40 agonist ivuxolimab in advanced cancers. TCRdb's table, derived via immunoSEQ multiplex PCR, lists solely in-frame clones and lacks some. The table lists tens of thousands of clones, 70% to 90% of them singletons. This material consisted of CD4+ or CD8+ T cells sorted from blood, taken in a trial of the OX40 agonist ivuxolimab. These receptor sequences come from an adult with an advanced solid tumor such as melanoma, head and neck, liver or kidney cancer.

The chain couples TRBV27 to TRBJ2-2; 8 bases map to TRBD2. V shed 7 bases and J 3 bases; nucleotides not matched to a gene: 10. The CDR3 totals 16 residues. Germline V gives CDR1 MNHEY, CDR2 SMNVEV (reference sequence). In DNA form, the CDR3 reads TGTGCCAGCACCGATCGAGCGGGGGCGTACACCGGGGAGCTGTTTTTT. It is translated as CASTDRAGAYTGELFF.

The chain employs TRBV9 and TRBJ2-5, with a possible D match to TRBD2 (5 bases). With the DNA end fitting TRBJ2-7 better, the J assignment may be wrong. Germline CDR1 reads SGDLS; CDR2 reads YYNGEE. The CDR3 extends over 16 amino acids. The CDR3 DNA is TGTGCCAGCAGCCTTCACCCCCTAACTAGCTCCTACGAGCAGTACTTC. This sequence encodes CASSLHPLTSSYEQYF.

The rearrangement uses TRBV7-9 and TRBJ2-5, with a tentative D call TRBD1 (5 bases). Germline lookup yields CDR1 SEHNR and CDR2 FQNEAQ (reference sequence). V was shortened by 4 bases and J by 7 bases, with 22 bases between the two germline ends. CDR3 size: 16 residues. The CDR3 bases are TGTGCCAGCAGCTCTCTAAGTGGGGCCCCGGTAATGACCCAGTACTTC. Its translation: CASSSLSGAPVMTQYF. Filled out from reference TRBV7-9 and TRBJ2-5, the complete variable domain reads DTGVSQNPRHKITKRGQNVTFRCDPISEHNRLYWYRQTLGQGPEFLTYFQNEAQLEKSRLLSDRFSAERPKGSFSTLEIQRTEQGDSAMYLCASSSLSGAPVMTQYFGPGTRLLVL.

The CDR3 reads CASSLIGTSGGHDTQYF. The CDR3 DNA is TGTGCCAGCAGTTTAATTGGGACTAGCGGGGGGCACGATACGCAGTATTTT. The rearrangement links TRBV27 to TRBJ2-3; 15 nucleotides align to TRBD2. The CDR3 loop spans 17 amino acids. The germline gives CDR1 MNHEY, CDR2 SMNVEV (reference sequence). J was trimmed by 6 bases and V by 2 bases; bases with no gene match: 6.

The chain couples TRBV6-1 to TRBJ2-7; TRBD2 might be the D (6 bases). V was pared by 5 bases and J by 1 base, with 15 bases between. Germline-derived CDR1 and CDR2 are MNHNS and SASEGT. This CDR3 has 15 residues. The CDR3 sequence is CASSFFAGPSYEQYF. The CDR3 coding sequence is TGTGCCAGCAGTTTTTTCGCGGGGCCATCCTACGAGCAGTACTTC.

The chain combines TRBV27 with TRBJ1-5; the match to TRBD1 covers 9 bases. CDR1 is MNHEY, CDR2 SMNVEV, per germline (reference sequence). The CDR3 covers 13 residues. After removal of 4 bases from V and 6 bases from J, the junction contained 1 base not matched to a gene. CDR3 sequence (DNA): TGTGCCAGCAGTTGGACAGGGGCTCAGCCCCAGCATTTT. It yields the protein CASSWTGAQPQHF.

The V call is TRBV4-2, the J call TRBJ1-1; no clear D gene. The V end was cut by 1 base, the J end by 6 bases, with 3 bases between. The germline gives CDR1 LGHNA, CDR2 YNFKEQ. The CDR3 consists of 11 residues. The CDR3 here is CASSQGPEAFF. CDR3 coding DNA: TGTGCCAGCAGCCAAGGTCCTGAAGCTTTCTTT.

This clone was observed a single time. This chain connects TRBV10-3 to TRBJ2-1, with 8 positions matching TRBD1. The V segment lost 10 bases and the J segment 4 bases; nucleotides outside the gene matches: 3. Germline CDR1 and CDR2: ENHRY and SYGVKD. CDR3 length: 12 residues. The CDR3 DNA reads TGTGCCACACAGGGGGGATACAATGAGCAGTTCTTC. This codes for CATQGGYNEQFF.

This chain uses TRBV4-3 with TRBJ2-7; D is tentatively TRBD1 or TRBD2 (5 bases each). Germline V CDR1 and CDR2: LGHNA, YSLEER. The CDR3 length is 13 residues. The V gene lost 4 bases and the J gene lost 6 bases, with 13 bases spanning the gap. CDR3 nucleotides: TGCGCCAGCAGCCCGGGGCAGGGCGGCGAGCAGTACTTC. This sequence encodes CASSPGQGGEQYF.

This clone was detected a few times. The J gene is TRBJ1-4, the V gene TRBV7-9; the D gene is possibly TRBD1 (6 bases). V dropped 5 bases and J dropped 2 bases, with 21 bases sitting between them. The germline V gene encodes CDR1 SEHNR and CDR2 FQNEAQ (reference sequence). CDR3 length equals 18 residues. The CDR3 sequence: CASSPLRGAGSTNEKLFF. Written as DNA, the CDR3 is TGTGCCAGCAGCCCTCTGCGGGGGGCGGGATCGACTAATGAAAAACTGTTTTTT.

The J gene is TRBJ2-1, the V gene TRBV7-9; 12 bases map to TRBD1. Germline lookup yields CDR1 SEHNR and CDR2 FQNEAQ (reference sequence). Trimming cost V 3 bases and J 8 bases; bases outside gene matches: 2. This CDR3 has 14 residues. The DNA of the CDR3 is TGTGCCAGCAGCTTGGGACAGGGGGCCGATGAGCAGTTCTTC. Protein: CASSLGQGADEQFF. The whole variable domain, remainder taken from reference TRBV7-9 and TRBJ2-1, is DTGVSQNPRHKITKRGQNVTFRCDPISEHNRLYWYRQTLGQGPEFLTYFQNEAQLEKSRLLSDRFSAERPKGSFSTLEIQRTEQGDSAMYLCASSLGQGADEQFFGPGTRLTVL.

The CDR3 here is CASSPLEADEGQETQYF. The DNA for the CDR3 is TGTGCCAGCTCACCATTAGAGGCAGATGAAGGGCAAGAGACCCAGTACTTC. The chain couples TRBV18 to TRBJ2-5; D remains ambiguous. The V gene's germline CDR1 is KGHSH and CDR2 LQKENI. The CDR3 is made up of 17 amino acids. V lost 2 bases, J lost 2 bases, and 18 bases lay in between.

This clone appeared a single time. The rearrangement joins TRBV4-1 to TRBJ2-7, with unresolved D. There are 15 residues in the CDR3. Germline CDR1 and CDR2: MGHRA and YSYEKL. V lost 1 base and J lost 2, with 12 bases in between. CDR3 nucleotide sequence: TGCGCCAGCAGCCAAGTGGTCAGCCTGCCCTACGAGCAGTACTTC. Protein product: CASSQVVSLPYEQYF.

The chain's CDR3 is CASSPNYNEQFF. DNA for the CDR3: TGTGCCAGCAGCCCAAATTACAATGAGCAGTTCTTC. The rearrangement uses TRBV7-6 and TRBJ2-1, with D hard to call. The CDR3 spans 12 residues. Germline V gene sequence: CDR1 SGHVS, CDR2 FNYEAQ. V was pared by 5 bases and J by 4 bases, with 6 bases between. The whole variable domain, filled in from reference TRBV7-6 and TRBJ2-1, reads GAGVSQSPRYKVTKRGQDVALRCDPISGHVSLYWYRQALGQGPEFLTYFNYEAQQDKSGLPNDRFSAERPEGSISTLTIQRTEQRDSAMYRCASSPNYNEQFFGPGTRLTVL.

The chain recombines TRBV15 with TRBJ1-1; no reliable D call. The CDR3 totals 14 residues. Germline CDR1 LNHNV, CDR2 YYDKDF (reference sequence). Trimming shortened V by 5 bases and J by 3 bases, and 13 bases separated the two germline ends. In DNA, the CDR3 is TGTGCCACCAGCTACCGACAAGGGTACACTGAAGCTTTCTTT. Its protein product is CATSYRQGYTEAFF.

J is TRBJ2-1 and V is TRBV28; 12 nucleotides match TRBD2. CDR1 is MDHEN, CDR2 SYDVKM, per germline. This CDR3 has 15 residues. V lost 3 bases to trimming and J lost 5 bases; unmatched junction nucleotides: 2. Written as DNA, the CDR3 is TGTGCCAGCAGTTTGGGACTAGCGGGCAACAATGAGCAGTTCTTC. It specifies CASSLGLAGNNEQFF.

The chain's CDR3 is CSASGSYEQYF. The CDR3 nucleotides are TGCAGCGCTAGTGGATCCTACGAGCAGTACTTC. The rearrangement uses TRBV29-1 and TRBJ2-7; D not certain. The ends were cut back, 7 bases at V and 1 base at J, with 8 bases in the middle. The CDR3 covers 11 residues. From germline, CDR1 is SQVTM and CDR2 ANQGSEA.

The V gene is TRBV4-2, the J gene TRBJ2-7, with D possibly TRBD1 on 5 matching bases. V shed 1 base and J shed 6 bases, with 16 bases lying between them. Germline assignment: CDR1 LGHNA and CDR2 YNFKEQ. This CDR3 has 15 residues. The CDR3 loop is CASSQVLQANGEQYF. Here the CDR3 DNA reads TGTGCCAGCAGCCAAGTTTTACAGGCGAATGGCGAGCAGTACTTC.

CDR3 in DNA: TGTGCCAGCAGTTTGGGACAGTATGGTTCACCCCTCCACTTT. Translated, it gives CASSLGQYGSPLHF. The chain recombines TRBV28 with TRBJ1-6; 7 positions match TRBD1. This CDR3 is built from 14 residues. J was trimmed by 9 bases and V by 3 bases; bases with no gene match: 5. Germline CDR1 MDHEN, CDR2 SYDVKM. The variable domain in full, with the rest retrieved from reference TRBV28 and TRBJ1-6, is DVKVTQSSRYLVKRTGEKVFLECVQDMDHENMFWYRQDPGLGLRLIYFSYDVKMKEKGDIPEGYSVSREKKERFSLILESASTNQTSMYLCASSLGQYGSPLHFGNGTRLTVT.

The chain is built from TRBV7-2 and TRBJ2-1; 14 nucleotides line up with TRBD2. J was trimmed by 8 bases and V by 4 bases; bases with no gene match: 10. CDR1 and CDR2 (germline): SGHTA, FQGNSA. This CDR3 contains 17 residues. CDR3 nucleotide sequence: TGTGCCAGCAGCTGGCCGGGACTAGCGGGAGACAGGGATGAGCAGTTCTTC. Translating gives CASSWPGLAGDRDEQFF.

This rearrangement joins TRBV7-9 to TRBJ2-3; D possibly corresponds to TRBD2 (6 bases). Germline values: CDR1 SEHNR, CDR2 FQNEAQ (reference sequence). The CDR3 covers 15 residues. V was shortened by 0 bases and J by 1 base, with 8 bases between the two germline ends. CDR3 sequence (DNA): TGTGCCAGCAGCTTAGCGTCGGGGGGCACAGATACGCAGTATTTT. Translated, it gives CASSLASGGTDTQYF.

The J gene is TRBJ1-5, the V gene TRBV5-6; no clear D gene. V was pared by 0 bases and J by 5 bases, with 3 bases between. There are 12 residues in the CDR3. CDR1 and CDR2 (germline): SGHDT, YYEEEE. The CDR3 protein is CASSLADQPQHF. The CDR3 nucleotides are TGTGCCAGCAGCTTGGCTGATCAGCCCCAGCATTTT.

This clone is labeled medium-sized. CDR3 sequence reads: CASRDPGQGEREQYF. CDR3 nucleotides: TGTGCCAGCAGGGACCCGGGACAGGGGGAGAGAGAGCAGTACTTC. This chain links TRBV2 with TRBJ2-7; 11 bases align to TRBD1. Germline trimming cut 6 bases from V and 7 bases from J; bases unmatched to any gene: 11. The germline gives CDR1 SNHLY, CDR2 FYNNEI. The CDR3 length is 15 residues.

This chain uses TRBV11-2 with TRBJ2-7; D possibly uses TRBD1 or TRBD2 (5 bases each). Germline V gene lookup returns CDR1 SGHAT and CDR2 FQNNGV. Trimming took 7 bases from V and 3 from J, leaving 19 bases between them. The CDR3 has 15 amino acids. The DNA for the CDR3 is TGTGCCAGCAACGGTGAGGGGTATGGGGACTACGAGCAGTACTTC. It specifies CASNGEGYGDYEQYF.

This chain uses TRBV7-8 with TRBJ2-2, with TRBD1 matching over 9 bases. This CDR3 region has 16 residues. The trim removed 5 bases at V and 0 bases at J, leaving 4 bases unmatched. The germline CDR1 and CDR2 sequences are SGHVS and FQNEAQ. CDR3 loop: CASSPRTGANTGELFF. In DNA, the CDR3 is TGTGCCAGCAGCCCGAGGACAGGGGCGAACACCGGGGAGCTGTTTTTT.

This chain uses TRBV27 with TRBJ2-6; D call uncertain. V lost 6 bases and J 1 base, leaving 13 bases between the germline ends. The CDR3 runs 16 residues. Germline CDR1 is MNHEY and CDR2 is SMNVEV (reference sequence). This CDR3 is CASSPLGLSGANVLTF. The CDR3 DNA reads as TGTGCCAGCAGCCCCCTCGGCTTATCTGGGGCCAACGTCCTGACTTTC. Full variable domain (rest looked up from reference TRBV27 and TRBJ2-6): EAQVTQNPRYLITVTGKKLTVTCSQNMNHEYMSWYRQDPGLGLRQIYYSMNVEVTDKGDVPEGYKVSRKEKRNFPLILESPSPNQTSLYFCASSPLGLSGANVLTFGAGSRLTVL.